These 12 T cell receptor beta chains were all obtained from the same sample, sequenced in a study of T-cell reconstitution after alpha-beta-depleted transplantation in children. It was with unique molecular identifiers that the TCRbeta library was prepared. From the PCR reads, TCRdb called clonotypes with MiXCR, one entry per CDR3 protein. This table has approximately 500,000 distinct CDR3 sequences, approximately 10% appearing once. Sample: PBMCs, taken before TCRalphabeta/CD19-depleted stem cell transplant. All receptors come from a child aged 2-15 years with inherited bone marrow failure, due to receive a stem cell transplant.

This clonotype was detected many times. The chain links TRBV24-1 to TRBJ2-7, with a possible D match to TRBD2 (6 bases). The V end lost 3 bases, the J end lost 9 bases, and 14 bases lay between the germline ends. CDR3 length: 13 amino acids. Germline V lookup: CDR1 KGHDR, CDR2 SFDVKD. Here the CDR3 reads CATSDPGGRAQYF. CDR3 bases: TGTGCCACCAGTGATCCTGGAGGGCGGGCGCAGTACTTC.

This clonotype turned up a few times. The chain couples TRBV7-8 to TRBJ1-5; D unresolved. Per the germline V gene, CDR1 is SGHVS and CDR2 is FQNEAQ. V shed 3 bases and J shed 7 bases, with 13 bases lying between them. The CDR3 runs to 14 residues. CDR3 sequence reads: CASSLRSTEQPQHF. CDR3 coding DNA: TGTGCCAGCAGCTTGCGATCAACGGAACAGCCCCAGCATTTT.

In this sample, this clonotype turned up many times. The J gene is TRBJ2-1, the V gene TRBV29-1; 12 bases align to TRBD1. CDR3 length: 13 residues. Germline CDR1 is SQVTM and CDR2 is ANQGSEA. V trimming: 6 bases; J trimming: 8 bases; junction bases outside the gene matches: 5. The CDR3 DNA is TGCAGCGTACTGGGGACAGGGGGCGATGAGCAGTTCTTC. Protein: CSVLGTGGDEQFF.

This clonotype has at least ten counts. This sequence joins TRBV9 and TRBJ2-2; D call uncertain. Germline lookup yields CDR1 SGDLS and CDR2 YYNGEE. Trimming shortened V by 0 bases and J by 6 bases, and 9 bases separated the two germline ends. This CDR3 comprises 14 residues. CDR3 nucleotide sequence: TGTGCCAGCAGCGTAGTGGGCACACCCGGGGAGCTGTTTTTT. This sequence encodes CASSVVGTPGELFF.

The chain combines TRBV6-2 or TRBV6-3 with TRBJ2-1; unclear D gene. V lost 2 bases, J lost 7 bases, and 12 bases lay in between. Germline V gene lookup returns CDR1 MNHEY and CDR2 SVGEGT. The CDR3 length is 14 residues. The CDR3 region has the DNA TGTGCCAGCAGTTACATGCTCTACGGAAATGAGCAGTTCTTC. Translation gives CASSYMLYGNEQFF.

This clonotype was found many times. The J gene is TRBJ2-7, the V gene TRBV27; D gene unclear. V lost 3 bases, J lost 5 bases, and 11 bases lay in between. CDR3 size: 13 residues. Germline-derived CDR1 and CDR2 are MNHEY and SMNVEV (reference sequence). The CDR3 protein is CASSFTLVHEQYF. The CDR3 DNA reads as TGTGCCAGCAGTTTTACTCTTGTTCACGAGCAGTACTTC.

The chain is built from TRBV20-1 and TRBJ2-7; tentative D call: TRBD2 (6 bases). Germline CDR1 is DFQATT and CDR2 is SNEGSKA (reference sequence). The CDR3 runs 12 residues. V gave up 4 bases and J gave up 3 bases, with 10 bases separating them. CDR3 region: CSATLALYEQYF. The CDR3 bases are TGCAGTGCTACACTAGCTCTCTACGAGCAGTACTTC.

This clonotype was observed a few times. This chain connects TRBV3-1 to TRBJ2-5, with D possibly matching TRBD1 (5 bases). Trimming stripped 5 bases from V and 0 bases from J, with 25 bases between. CDR1 LGHDT and CDR2 YNNKEL come from the germline V gene (reference sequence). The CDR3 has 19 residues. The CDR3 loop is CASSDASLSGAGYQETQYF. The CDR3, as DNA: TGTGCCAGCAGCGACGCGAGCCTCAGTGGGGCAGGTTACCAAGAGACCCAGTACTTC.

This clonotype was seen many times. The chain uses TRBV28 and TRBJ2-1; the D gene could be TRBD1 or TRBD2 (5 bases each). V gave up 3 bases and J gave up 9 bases, with 18 bases separating them. CDR3 length: 15 amino acids. Germline CDR1 reads MDHEN; CDR2 reads SYDVKM. The CDR3 reads CASSFGTQSIFEQFF. For the CDR3, the DNA is TGTGCCAGCAGTTTTGGGACGCAGTCCATCTTTGAGCAGTTCTTC.

This clonotype has ten or more counts. The chain combines TRBV5-1 with TRBJ2-1, with a possible D match to TRBD2 (5 bases). The germline gives CDR1 SGHRS, CDR2 YFSETQ. V gave up 5 bases and J gave up 10 bases, with 19 bases separating them. The CDR3 is 14 residues long. The CDR3: CASSNAVNQREQFF. The CDR3, as DNA: TGCGCCAGCAGTAATGCAGTTAACCAGCGGGAGCAGTTCTTC.

The J gene is TRBJ1-1, the V gene TRBV28; no clear D. V dropped 3 bases and J dropped 11 bases, with 16 bases sitting between them. The length of the CDR3 is 13 residues. Germline loops: CDR1 MDHEN, CDR2 SYDVKM. CDR3 DNA sequence: TGTGCCAGCAGTTTGGCCAGCCTCACTGGTGCTTTCTTT. It encodes CASSLASLTGAFF.

This clonotype was recorded a few times. The chain couples TRBV6-5 to TRBJ2-1; 9 positions agree with TRBD1. The CDR3 runs 12 residues. Looked up from germline, CDR1 is MNHEY and CDR2 is SVGAGI. CDR3 DNA: TGTGTCACAGGGGGCCTAAGCAATGAGCAGTTCTTC. This encodes CVTGGLSNEQFF.